Sequencing of this T cell receptor beta chain was carried out in a study of T cells in localized non-small cell lung cancer. This CDR3 comprises 14 residues. Between the trimmed V and J ends, which lost 4 bases and 0 bases, there was a span of 10 bases. Germline V CDR1 and CDR2: SGHRS, YFSETQ. The table came from immunoSEQ multiplex PCR; TCRdb's copy has only in-frame clones and leaves some out. The data show about 59,000 clones, 85% to 90% seen once. The receptor was derived from a man between 40 and 75 years old with stage I squamous cell lung carcinoma. The specimen comprised peripheral blood, sampled before any cancer treatment. The chain employs TRBV5-1 and TRBJ1-2; D is possibly TRBD1 (5 bases). CDR3 sequence: CASSLAGPNYGYTF. In nucleotides, the CDR3 is TGCGCCAGCAGCCTGGCGGGGCCTAACTATGGCTACACCTTC. The variable domain in full, with the rest retrieved from reference TRBV5-1 and TRBJ1-2, is KAGVTQTPRYLIKTRGQQVTLSCSPISGHRSVSWYQQTPGQGLQFLFEYFSETQRNKGNFPGRFSGRQFSNSRSEMNVSTLELGDSALYLCASSLAGPNYGYTFGSGTRLTVV.